The present T cell receptor beta chain was sequenced within a study of Graves' ophthalmopathy and Graves' hyperthyroidism. General study points: From stable hyperthyroidism, ophthalmopathy was separated by a 13-signature model with 87.88% sensitivity and 80% to 82% specificity.

The table lists this clonotype with a few counts. The antigen is not known. Amplification of TCR beta CDR3 regions used RNA transcripts. In the first round, RT-PCR was carried out with HTBI primers, and a multiplex PCR formed the second round. A single record per CDR3 protein comes from TCRdb applying MiXCR to the multiplex PCR reads. The sample records some 750,000 distinct CDR3 sequences, around 40% being singletons. Moderate-to-severe activity, CAS ≥3, NOSPECS ≥4 and duration under 3 months were recorded for donors with ophthalmopathy. Ineligible for inclusion were patients with other autoimmune diseases, uncontrolled infections, pregnancy or lactation. Serum thyroxine and TRAb, along with clinical symptoms, thyroid ultrasound and orbital computed tomography, were what diagnosis relied on. Sequencing was done on a sample of peripheral blood. The receptor was isolated from an adult man with Graves' ophthalmopathy.

The CDR3 here is CATSRGTGGRTEAFF. In DNA, the CDR3 is TGTGCCACCAGCAGAGGGACAGGGGGCCGCACTGAAGCTTTCTTT. The V gene is TRBV15, the J gene TRBJ1-1; 11 bases map to TRBD1. The CDR3 extends over 15 amino acids. V was pared by 1 base and J by 4 bases, with 2 bases of the junction left unmatched. CDR1 is LNHNV, CDR2 YYDKDF, per germline (reference sequence).